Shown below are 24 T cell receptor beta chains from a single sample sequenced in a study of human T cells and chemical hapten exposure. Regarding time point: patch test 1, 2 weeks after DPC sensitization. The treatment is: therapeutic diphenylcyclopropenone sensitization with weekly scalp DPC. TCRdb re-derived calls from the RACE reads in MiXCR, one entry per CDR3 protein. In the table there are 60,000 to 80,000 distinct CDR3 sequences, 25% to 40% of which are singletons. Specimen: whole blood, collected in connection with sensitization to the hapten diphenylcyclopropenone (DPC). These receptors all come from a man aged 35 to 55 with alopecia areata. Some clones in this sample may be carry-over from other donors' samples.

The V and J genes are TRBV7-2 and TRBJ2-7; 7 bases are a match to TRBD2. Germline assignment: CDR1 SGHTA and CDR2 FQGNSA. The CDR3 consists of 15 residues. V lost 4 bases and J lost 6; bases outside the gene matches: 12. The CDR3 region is CASSSGSGVHGEQYF. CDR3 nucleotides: TGTGCCAGCAGCTCCGGAAGCGGGGTGCATGGCGAGCAGTACTTC.

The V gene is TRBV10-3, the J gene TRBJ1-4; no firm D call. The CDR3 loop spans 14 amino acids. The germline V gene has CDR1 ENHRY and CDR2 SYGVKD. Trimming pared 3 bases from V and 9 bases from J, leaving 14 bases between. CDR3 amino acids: CAISEDTAGKKLFF. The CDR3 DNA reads TGTGCCATCAGTGAAGACACGGCGGGGAAAAAACTGTTTTTT.

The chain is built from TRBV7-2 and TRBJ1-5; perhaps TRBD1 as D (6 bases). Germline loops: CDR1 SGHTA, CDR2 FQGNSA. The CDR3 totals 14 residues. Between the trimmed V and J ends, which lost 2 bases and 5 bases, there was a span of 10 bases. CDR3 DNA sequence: TGTGCCAGCAGCTTAAGGAAGGGGGATCAGCCCCAGCATTTT. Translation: CASSLRKGDQPQHF. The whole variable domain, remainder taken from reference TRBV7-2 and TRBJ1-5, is GAGVSQSPSNKVTEKGKDVELRCDPISGHTALYWYRQSLGQGLEFLIYFQGNSAPDKSGLPSDRFSAERTGGSVSTLTIQRTQQEDSAVYLCASSLRKGDQPQHFGDGTRLSIL.

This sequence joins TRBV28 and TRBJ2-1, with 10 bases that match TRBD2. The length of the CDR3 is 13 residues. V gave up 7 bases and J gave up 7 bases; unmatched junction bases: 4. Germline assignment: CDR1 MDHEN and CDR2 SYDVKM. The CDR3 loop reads CASILAGANEQFF. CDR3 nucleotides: TGTGCCAGCATCCTAGCGGGAGCAAATGAGCAGTTCTTC.

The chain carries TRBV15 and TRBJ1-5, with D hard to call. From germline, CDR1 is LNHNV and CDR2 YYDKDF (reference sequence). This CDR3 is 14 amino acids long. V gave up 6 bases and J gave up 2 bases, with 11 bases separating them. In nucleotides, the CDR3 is TGTGCCACCAGTCAGAATTTGGGCAATCAGCCCCAGCATTTT. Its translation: CATSQNLGNQPQHF.

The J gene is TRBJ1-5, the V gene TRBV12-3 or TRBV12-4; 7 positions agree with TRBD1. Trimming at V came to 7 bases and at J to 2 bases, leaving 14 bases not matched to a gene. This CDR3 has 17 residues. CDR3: CASTRQGQLSGNQPQHF. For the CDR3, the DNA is TGTGCCAGCACCCGACAGGGCCAGTTGTCGGGCAATCAGCCCCAGCATTTT.

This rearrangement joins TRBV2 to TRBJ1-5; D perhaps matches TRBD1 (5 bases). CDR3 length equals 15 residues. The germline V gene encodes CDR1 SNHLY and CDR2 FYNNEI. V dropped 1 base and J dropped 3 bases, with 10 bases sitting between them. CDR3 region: CASSEDGGFNQPQHF. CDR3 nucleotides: TGTGCCAGCAGTGAAGACGGGGGGTTCAATCAGCCCCAGCATTTT.

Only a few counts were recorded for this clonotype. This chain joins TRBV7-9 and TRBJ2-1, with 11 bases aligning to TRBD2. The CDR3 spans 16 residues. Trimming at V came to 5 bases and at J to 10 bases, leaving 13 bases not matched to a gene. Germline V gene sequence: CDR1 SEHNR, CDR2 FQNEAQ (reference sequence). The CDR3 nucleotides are TGTGCCAGCAGCCCCCCCCTAGCGGGAGGCCGATGGGAGCAGTTCTTC. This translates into CASSPPLAGGRWEQFF.

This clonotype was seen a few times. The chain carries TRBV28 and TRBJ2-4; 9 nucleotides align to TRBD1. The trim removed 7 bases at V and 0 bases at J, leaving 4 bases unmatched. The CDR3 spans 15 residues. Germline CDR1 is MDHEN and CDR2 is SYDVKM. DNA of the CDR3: TGTGCCAGCAAGACAGGGGGAATAGCCAAAAACATTCAGTACTTC. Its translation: CASKTGGIAKNIQYF.

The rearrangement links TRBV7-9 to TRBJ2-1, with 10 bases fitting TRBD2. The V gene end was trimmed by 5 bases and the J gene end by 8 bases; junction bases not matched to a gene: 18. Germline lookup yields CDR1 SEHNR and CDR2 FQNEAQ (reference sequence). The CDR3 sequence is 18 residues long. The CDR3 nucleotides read TGTGCCAGCAGCCCATGGGATCGAGCGGGAGGGCCTATCGATGAGCAGTTCTTC. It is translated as CASSPWDRAGGPIDEQFF.

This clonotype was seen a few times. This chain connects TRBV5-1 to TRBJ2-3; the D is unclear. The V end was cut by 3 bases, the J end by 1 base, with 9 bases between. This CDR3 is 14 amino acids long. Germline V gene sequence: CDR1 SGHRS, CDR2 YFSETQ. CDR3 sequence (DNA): TGCGCCAGCAGCTCTTCGATCGGCACAGATACGCAGTATTTT. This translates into CASSSSIGTDTQYF.

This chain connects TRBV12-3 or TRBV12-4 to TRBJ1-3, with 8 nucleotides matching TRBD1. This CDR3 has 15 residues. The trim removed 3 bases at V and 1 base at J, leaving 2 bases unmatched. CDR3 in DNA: TGTGCCAGCAGTTTCGGACAGGGATCTGGAAACACCATATATTTT. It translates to CASSFGQGSGNTIYF.

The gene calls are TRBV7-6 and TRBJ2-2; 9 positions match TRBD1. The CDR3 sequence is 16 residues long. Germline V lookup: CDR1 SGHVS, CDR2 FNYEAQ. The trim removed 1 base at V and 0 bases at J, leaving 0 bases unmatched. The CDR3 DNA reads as TGTGCCAGCAGCTTAGGGACAGGGGCGAACACCGGGGAGCTGTTTTTT. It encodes CASSLGTGANTGELFF. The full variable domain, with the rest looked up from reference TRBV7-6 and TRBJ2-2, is GAGVSQSPRYKVTKRGQDVALRCDPISGHVSLYWYRQALGQGPEFLTYFNYEAQQDKSGLPNDRFSAERPEGSISTLTIQRTEQRDSAMYRCASSLGTGANTGELFFGEGSRLTVL.

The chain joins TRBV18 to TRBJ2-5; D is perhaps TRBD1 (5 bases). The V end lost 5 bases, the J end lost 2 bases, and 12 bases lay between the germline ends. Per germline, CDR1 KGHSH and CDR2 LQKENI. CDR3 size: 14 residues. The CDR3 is CASSARQTQETQYF. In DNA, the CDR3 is TGTGCCAGCTCAGCTAGACAGACTCAAGAGACCCAGTACTTC.

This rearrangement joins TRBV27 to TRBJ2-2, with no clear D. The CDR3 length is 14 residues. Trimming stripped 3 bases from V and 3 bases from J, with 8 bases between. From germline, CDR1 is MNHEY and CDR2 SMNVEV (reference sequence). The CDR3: CASSFSRDTGELFF. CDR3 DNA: TGTGCCAGCAGTTTTTCTAGAGACACCGGGGAGCTGTTTTTT.

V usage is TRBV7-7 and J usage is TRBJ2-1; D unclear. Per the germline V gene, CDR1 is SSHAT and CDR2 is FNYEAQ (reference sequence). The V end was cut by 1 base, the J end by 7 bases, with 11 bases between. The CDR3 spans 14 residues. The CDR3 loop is CASSLGAASNEQFF. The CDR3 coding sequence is TGTGCCAGCAGCTTAGGGGCAGCGTCTAATGAGCAGTTCTTC.

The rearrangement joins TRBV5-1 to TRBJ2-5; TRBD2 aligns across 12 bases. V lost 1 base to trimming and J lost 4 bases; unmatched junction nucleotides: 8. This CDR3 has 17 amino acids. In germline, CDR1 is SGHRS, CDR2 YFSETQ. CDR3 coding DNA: TGCGCCAGCAGCTTGATACTAGCGGGAGGTATCCCAGAGACCCAGTACTTC. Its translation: CASSLILAGGIPETQYF.

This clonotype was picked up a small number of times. As DNA, the CDR3 is TGTGCCAGCAGACGGGACTTCCAGGGAGATACGCAGTATTTT. It translates to CASRRDFQGDTQYF. V usage is TRBV3-1 and J usage is TRBJ2-3; weak D call: TRBD2 (6 bases). The CDR3 sequence is 14 residues long. Trimming stripped 6 bases from V and 5 bases from J, with 15 bases between. Germline V gene sequence: CDR1 LGHDT, CDR2 YNNKEL (reference sequence).

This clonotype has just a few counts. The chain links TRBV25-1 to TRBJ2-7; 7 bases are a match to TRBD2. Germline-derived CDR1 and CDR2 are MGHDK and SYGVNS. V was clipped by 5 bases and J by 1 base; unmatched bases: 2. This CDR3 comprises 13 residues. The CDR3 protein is CASSRGLSYEQYF. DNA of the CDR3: TGTGCCAGCAGTAGGGGACTATCCTACGAGCAGTACTTC.

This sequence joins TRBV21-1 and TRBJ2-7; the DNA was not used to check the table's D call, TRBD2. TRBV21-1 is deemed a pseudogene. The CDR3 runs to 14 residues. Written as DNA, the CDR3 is TGTGCCAGCAGCAAGGAGGTAGTCCGGGCCGAGCAGTACTTC. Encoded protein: CASSKEVVRAEQYF.

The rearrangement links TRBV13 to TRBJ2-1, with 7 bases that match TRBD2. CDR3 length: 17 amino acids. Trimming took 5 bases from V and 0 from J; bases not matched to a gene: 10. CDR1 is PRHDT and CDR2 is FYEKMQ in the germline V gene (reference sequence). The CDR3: CASSPVLRENSYNEQFF. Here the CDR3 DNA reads TGTGCCAGCAGCCCGGTTTTGCGGGAGAACTCCTACAATGAGCAGTTCTTC.

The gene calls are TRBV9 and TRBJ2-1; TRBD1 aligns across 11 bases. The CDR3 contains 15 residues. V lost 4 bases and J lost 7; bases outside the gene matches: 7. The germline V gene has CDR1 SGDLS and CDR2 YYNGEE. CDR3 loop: CASSLTGTGGNEQFF. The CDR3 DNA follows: TGTGCCAGCAGCTTAACCGGGACAGGGGGTAATGAGCAGTTCTTC.

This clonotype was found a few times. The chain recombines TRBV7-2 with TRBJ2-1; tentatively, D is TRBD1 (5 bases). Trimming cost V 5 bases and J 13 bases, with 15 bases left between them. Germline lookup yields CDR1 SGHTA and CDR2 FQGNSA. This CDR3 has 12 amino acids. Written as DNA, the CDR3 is TGTGCCAGCAGCCCTCAAAGTGGGGCTCAGTTCTTC. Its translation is CASSPQSGAQFF.

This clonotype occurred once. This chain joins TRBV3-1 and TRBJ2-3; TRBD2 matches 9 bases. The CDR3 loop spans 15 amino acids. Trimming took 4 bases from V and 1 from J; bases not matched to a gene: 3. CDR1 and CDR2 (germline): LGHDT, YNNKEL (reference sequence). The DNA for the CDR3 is TGTGCCAGCAGCCCATGGACTAGCGGCACAGATACGCAGTATTTT. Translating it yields CASSPWTSGTDTQYF.